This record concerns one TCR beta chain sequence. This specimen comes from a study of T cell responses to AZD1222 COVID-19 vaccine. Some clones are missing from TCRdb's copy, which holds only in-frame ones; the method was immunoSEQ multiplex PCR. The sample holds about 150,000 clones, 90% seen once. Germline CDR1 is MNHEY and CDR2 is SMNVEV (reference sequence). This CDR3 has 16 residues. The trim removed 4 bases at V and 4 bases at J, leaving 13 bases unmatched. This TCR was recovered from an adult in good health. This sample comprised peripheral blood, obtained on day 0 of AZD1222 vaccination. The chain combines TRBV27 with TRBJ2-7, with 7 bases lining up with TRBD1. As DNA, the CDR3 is TGTGCCAGCAGTTCAAGAAAAACAGGGGCCGGATACGAGCAGTACTTC. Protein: CASSSRKTGAGYEQYF.